The sequence of this TCR beta chain was determined in a study of Tregs in tolerant kidney transplant recipients (dated by TCRdb to the late 2010s). For the wider study: Before combined kidney and bone marrow transplantation, this study identified donor-specific regulatory T cells using TCRbeta sequencing and then followed those same cells after transplant.

For TCRbeta CDR3 sequencing, genomic DNA was extracted from sorted cells using the QIAGEN DNeasy Blood and Tissue Kit. High-throughput TCRbeta CDR3 sequencing, which included PCR amplification with bias correction and internal controls, was done commercially through immunoSEQ. The original methods were these. A unique productive TCRbeta sequence was defined by the CDR3 nucleotide sequence when primers matched, and otherwise by the CDR3 amino acid sequence together with the Vbeta and Jbeta genes. As a correction for sorting error, sequences shared between sorted populations at a frequency ratio of 2:1 or less were discarded, and the remaining shared sequences were assigned to the higher population. A sequence was defined as donor-reactive if the sequence was expanded at least 5-fold in CFSE-low cells compared with unstimulated cells and had a frequency of at least 0.01% in CFSE-low cells. Repertoire divergence was quantified by Jensen-Shannon divergence using the top 100 TCRbeta sequences ranked by frequency. When a sample had multiple sequencing runs, each run was corrected for sorting error separately and the runs were then pooled. The table was pulled from immuneACCESS by TCRdb, which kept in-frame rearrangements only. Such tables lose some clones; where checked, under half of the loss comes from unresolved V genes, and the rest has no known cause. V and J calls plus clone size are reproduced from that table; the DNA served to infer D and trimming. This sample comprises about 50,000 clones, 89% of them detected only once. The ten most abundant clones make up about a sixth of the sample.

Transplants used related donors with nonmyeloablative bone marrow transplantation; mixed chimerism was transient in the human trials. Unstimulated Tregs (CD4+CD25+CD127-), CD4+ non-Tregs (CD4+CD25-), CD4 and CD8 cells were FACS-sorted from thawed PBMCs. Patients were a few combined kidney and bone marrow transplant recipients from the ITN036ST trial, and only these trial subjects had samples available. Healthy control blood was separated into PBMCs by Ficoll density gradient and cryopreserved, and patient PBMCs were collected both before and after transplant. The germline V gene specifies SGHTA as CDR1 and FQGNSA as CDR2. The CDR3 numbers 16 residues from cysteine through phenylalanine. CDR3 DNA only is kept here, 48 bases in frame from base 1. Trimmed from V: 8 bases; trimmed from J: 4 bases; junction bases lacking a gene match: 16. The full study reports these points: Because the study included only a small number of patients, the results must be confirmed in larger populations and under other immunosuppression protocols. Expanding Tregs with activated donor B cells appeared to identify the most biologically relevant and donor-specific TCRbeta repertoire. Donor-specific Treg expansion was found to exceed global Treg expansion in tolerant patients, suggesting antigen-driven rather than nonspecific expansion. Biological reproducibility was not directly addressed, though technical replication error appeared minimal. For some patients the PCR primers changed over time, which made it impossible to compare the samples from those patients at the nucleotide level.

A note on this clone: The antigen it recognizes is unknown. Within one base of it there is no much larger clone, and no base qualities were kept.

This clonotype was sampled from a human patient who received a combined kidney and bone marrow transplant. The graft donor may be the source of some T cells after a transplant. The sequences come from CD8+ T cells from blood (PBMCs), collected 12 months after the transplant. The sequence is built from TRBV7-2 and TRBJ2-7, with TRBD2 matching 8 junction bases. The CDR3 reads CASPPKREGFLYEQYF. DNA sequence: TGTGCCAGCCCGCCCAAACGGGAGGGCTTCTTATACGAGCAGTACTTC.